Below, one T cell receptor beta chain is given with its context. Its antigen remains unidentified. V was clipped by 3 bases and J by 0 bases, with 16 bases between them. The CDR3 contains 18 residues. The germline V gene encodes CDR1 SGHRS and CDR2 YFSETQ. The record originates from a study of cytomegalovirus exposure and HLA in healthy donors. Study-level findings and limits: Many donors carried some public TCRs, although rarity characterized most TCR sequences. About 87% or about 30% of the time was how often most TCR beta V segments were productive, according to an earlier analysis. The authors confirmed in vitro that a few CMV-associated chains were specific for CMV antigens.

Amplification used 60 Vbeta primers and 13 Jbeta primers. This table comes from immunoSEQ multiplex PCR, and its TCRdb copy is limited to in-frame clones, with some not included. This listing includes about 160,000 clones. The TCR was taken from a man in his thirties or forties in good health and CMV-seronegative. The rearrangement uses TRBV5-1 and TRBJ1-6; D is ambiguous. The sample was PBMCs. The CDR3 spells CASSYRTSNSSYNSPLHF. In DNA form, the CDR3 reads TGCGCCAGCAGCTATAGGACTTCGAATAGCTCCTATAATTCACCCCTCCACTTT. Supplemented by reference TRBV5-1 and TRBJ1-6, the full variable domain reads KAGVTQTPRYLIKTRGQQVTLSCSPISGHRSVSWYQQTPGQGLQFLFEYFSETQRNKGNFPGRFSGRQFSNSRSEMNVSTLELGDSALYLCASSYRTSNSSYNSPLHFGNGTRLTVT.